Ten or more counts support the clone carrying this T cell receptor beta chain. As the template, RNA transcripts were used to amplify TCR beta CDR3 regions. The library came from an HTBI-primed first-round RT-PCR and a second-round multiplex PCR. Each CDR3 protein is one row after TCRdb ran MiXCR on the multiplex PCR reads. The sample lists about 740,000 distinct CDR3 sequences; 35% to 50% were seen once. The data were obtained in a study of Graves' ophthalmopathy and Graves' hyperthyroidism. Trimming took 0 bases from V and 2 from J, leaving 5 bases between them. CDR3 length: 15 residues. Germline CDR1 and CDR2: SGHTA and FQGNSA.

The V call is TRBV7-2, the J call TRBJ2-6; no firm D call. This receptor was identified in an adult man with Graves' ophthalmopathy. The sample taken for sequencing was peripheral blood. CDR3 sequence: CASSLARAGANVLTF. The CDR3 region has the DNA TGTGCCAGCAGCTTAGCGAGAGCTGGGGCCAACGTCCTGACTTTC.